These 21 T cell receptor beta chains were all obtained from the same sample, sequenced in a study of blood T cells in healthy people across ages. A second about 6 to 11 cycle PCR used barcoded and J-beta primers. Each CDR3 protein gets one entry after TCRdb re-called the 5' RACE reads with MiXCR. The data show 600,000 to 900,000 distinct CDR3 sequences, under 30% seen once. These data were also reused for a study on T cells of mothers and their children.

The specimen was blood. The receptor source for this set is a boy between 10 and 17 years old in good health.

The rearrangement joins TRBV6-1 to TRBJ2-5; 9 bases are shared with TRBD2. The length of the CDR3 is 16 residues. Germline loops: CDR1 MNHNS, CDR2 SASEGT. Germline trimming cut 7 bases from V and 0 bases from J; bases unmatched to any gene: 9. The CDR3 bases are TGTGCCAGCACCCAAATGGCGGGGGGGTACCAAGAGACCCAGTACTTC. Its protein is CASTQMAGGYQETQYF.

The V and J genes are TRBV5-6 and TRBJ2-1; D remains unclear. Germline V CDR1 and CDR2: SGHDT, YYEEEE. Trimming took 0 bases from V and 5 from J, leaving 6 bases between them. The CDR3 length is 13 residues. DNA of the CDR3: TGTGCCAGCAGCTTGGCCAGCAACAATGAGCAGTTCTTC. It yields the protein CASSLASNNEQFF.

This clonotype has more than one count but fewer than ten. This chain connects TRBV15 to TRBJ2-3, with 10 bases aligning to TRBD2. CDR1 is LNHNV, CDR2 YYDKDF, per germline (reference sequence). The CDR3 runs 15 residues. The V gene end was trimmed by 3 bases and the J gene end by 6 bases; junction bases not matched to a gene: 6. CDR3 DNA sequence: TGTGCCACCAGCAGCCGACTAGCGGGCGCGGATACGCAGTATTTT. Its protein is CATSSRLAGADTQYF.

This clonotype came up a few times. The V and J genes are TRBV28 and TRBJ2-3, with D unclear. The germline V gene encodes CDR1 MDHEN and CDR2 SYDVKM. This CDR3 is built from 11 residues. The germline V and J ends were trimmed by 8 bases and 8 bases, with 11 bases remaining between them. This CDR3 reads CASRHPPTQYF. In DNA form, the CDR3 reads TGTGCCAGCCGACATCCCCCTACGCAGTATTTT.

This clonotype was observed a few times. The DNA for the CDR3 is TGTGCCAGCAGGAACAACCGACAAGATACGCAGTATTTT. Protein sequence: CASRNNRQDTQYF. J is TRBJ2-3 and V is TRBV7-8; D is unclear. CDR1 is SGHVS, CDR2 FQNEAQ, per germline. The V gene lost 6 bases and the J gene lost 5 bases, with 12 bases spanning the gap. CDR3 size: 13 residues. The full variable domain, in which reference TRBV7-8 and TRBJ2-3 provide the parts outside the CDR3, is GAGVSQSPRYKVAKRGQDVALRCDPISGHVSLFWYQQALGQGPEFLTYFQNEAQLDKSGLPSDRFFAERPEGSVSTLKIQRTQQEDSAVYLCASRNNRQDTQYFGPGTRLTVL.

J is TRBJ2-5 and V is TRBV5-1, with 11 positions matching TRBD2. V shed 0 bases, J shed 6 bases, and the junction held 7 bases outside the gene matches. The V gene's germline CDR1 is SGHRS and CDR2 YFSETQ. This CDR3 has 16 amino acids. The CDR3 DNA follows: TGCGCCAGCAGCTTGGCCGGGACTAGCGGCGTCAAGACCCAGTACTTC. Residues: CASSLAGTSGVKTQYF.

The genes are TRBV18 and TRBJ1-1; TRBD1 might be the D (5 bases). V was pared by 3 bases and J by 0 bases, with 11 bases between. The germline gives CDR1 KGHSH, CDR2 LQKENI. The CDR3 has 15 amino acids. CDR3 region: CASSPSRQLNTEAFF. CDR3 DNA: TGTGCCAGCTCACCGAGTCGACAGTTGAACACTGAAGCTTTCTTT.

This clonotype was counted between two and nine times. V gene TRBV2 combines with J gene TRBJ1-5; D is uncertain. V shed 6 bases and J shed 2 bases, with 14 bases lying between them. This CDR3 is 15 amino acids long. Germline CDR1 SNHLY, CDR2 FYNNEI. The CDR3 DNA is TGTGCCAGCAGGCGAAGGCGGGAAGGCAATCAGCCCCAGCATTTT. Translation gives CASRRRREGNQPQHF.

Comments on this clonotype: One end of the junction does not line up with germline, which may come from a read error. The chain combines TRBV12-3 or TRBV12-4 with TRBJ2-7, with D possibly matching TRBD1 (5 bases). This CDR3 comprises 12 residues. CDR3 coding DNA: TGTGCCAGCAGCTCGGCCCAGGGCGAGCAGTGCTTC. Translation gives CASSSAQGEQCF.

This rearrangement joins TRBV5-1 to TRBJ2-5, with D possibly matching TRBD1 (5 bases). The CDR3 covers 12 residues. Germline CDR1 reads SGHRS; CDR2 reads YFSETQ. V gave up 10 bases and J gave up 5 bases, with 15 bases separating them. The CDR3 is CAPGQGMETQYF. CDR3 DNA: TGCGCCCCCGGGCAGGGTATGGAGACCCAGTACTTC.

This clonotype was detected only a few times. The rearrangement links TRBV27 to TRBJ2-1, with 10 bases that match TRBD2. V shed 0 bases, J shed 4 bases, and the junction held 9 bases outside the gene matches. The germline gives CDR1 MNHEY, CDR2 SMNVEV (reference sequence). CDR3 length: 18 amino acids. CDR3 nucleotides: TGTGCCAGCAGTTTATCGATCGTAGCGGGGGGTGGATACAATGAGCAGTTCTTC. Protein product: CASSLSIVAGGGYNEQFF.

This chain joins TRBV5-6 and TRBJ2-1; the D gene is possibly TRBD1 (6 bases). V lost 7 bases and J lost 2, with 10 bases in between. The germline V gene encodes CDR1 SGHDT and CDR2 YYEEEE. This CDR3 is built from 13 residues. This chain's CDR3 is CASGSGAYNEQFF. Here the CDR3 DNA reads TGTGCCAGCGGCTCAGGGGCCTACAATGAGCAGTTCTTC. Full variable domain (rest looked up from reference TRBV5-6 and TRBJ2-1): DAGVTQSPTHLIKTRGQQVTLRCSPKSGHDTVSWYQQALGQGPQFIFQYYEEEERQRGNFPDRFSGHQFPNYSSELNVNALLLGDSALYLCASGSGAYNEQFFGPGTRLTVL.

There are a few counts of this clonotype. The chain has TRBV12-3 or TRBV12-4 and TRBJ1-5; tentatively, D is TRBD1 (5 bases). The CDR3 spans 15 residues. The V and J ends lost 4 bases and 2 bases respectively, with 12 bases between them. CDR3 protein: CASSSLGEGNQPQHF. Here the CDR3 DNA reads TGTGCCAGCAGTTCCTTGGGGGAGGGCAATCAGCCCCAGCATTTT.

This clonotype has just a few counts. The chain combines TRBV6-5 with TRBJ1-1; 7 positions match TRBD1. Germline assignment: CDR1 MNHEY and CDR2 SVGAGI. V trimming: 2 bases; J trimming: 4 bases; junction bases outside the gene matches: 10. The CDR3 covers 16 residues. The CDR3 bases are TGTGCCAGCAGTTACGCCAGGGGGGCTGGAGGCACTGAAGCTTTCTTT. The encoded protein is CASSYARGAGGTEAFF.

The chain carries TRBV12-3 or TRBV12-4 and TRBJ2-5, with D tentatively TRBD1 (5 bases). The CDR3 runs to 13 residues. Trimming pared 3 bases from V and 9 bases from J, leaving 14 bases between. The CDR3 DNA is TGTGCCAGCAGTTTTAGTACCGAAGGGGCCCAGTACTTC. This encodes CASSFSTEGAQYF.

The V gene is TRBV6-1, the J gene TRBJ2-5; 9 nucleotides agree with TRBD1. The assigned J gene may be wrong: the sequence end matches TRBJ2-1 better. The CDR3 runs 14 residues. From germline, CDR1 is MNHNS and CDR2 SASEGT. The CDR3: CASSGDRVPPEQFF. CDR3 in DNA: TGTGCCAGCAGTGGGGACAGGGTTCCGCCTGAGCAGTTCTTC.

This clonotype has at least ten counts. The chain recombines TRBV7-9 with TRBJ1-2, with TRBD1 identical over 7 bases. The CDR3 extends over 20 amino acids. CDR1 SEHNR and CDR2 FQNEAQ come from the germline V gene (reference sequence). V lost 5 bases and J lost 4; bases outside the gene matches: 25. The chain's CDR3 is CASSDPGQRLPLYPFYGYTF. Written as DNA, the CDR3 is TGTGCCAGCAGCGACCCGGGACAGAGGCTTCCCCTTTACCCATTCTATGGCTACACCTTC.

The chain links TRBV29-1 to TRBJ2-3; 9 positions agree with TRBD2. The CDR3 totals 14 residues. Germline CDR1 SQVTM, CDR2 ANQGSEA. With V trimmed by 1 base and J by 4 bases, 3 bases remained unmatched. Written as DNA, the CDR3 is TGCAGCGTTGAAGCTAGCGGGGTTCCAGATACGCAGTATTTT. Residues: CSVEASGVPDTQYF.

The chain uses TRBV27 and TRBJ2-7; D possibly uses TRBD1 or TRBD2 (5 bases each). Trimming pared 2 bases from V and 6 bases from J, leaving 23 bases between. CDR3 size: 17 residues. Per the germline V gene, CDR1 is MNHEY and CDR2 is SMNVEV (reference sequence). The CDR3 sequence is CASSLMGVNPQAGEQYF. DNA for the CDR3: TGTGCCAGCAGTTTAATGGGGGTCAACCCTCAGGCAGGCGAGCAGTACTTC.

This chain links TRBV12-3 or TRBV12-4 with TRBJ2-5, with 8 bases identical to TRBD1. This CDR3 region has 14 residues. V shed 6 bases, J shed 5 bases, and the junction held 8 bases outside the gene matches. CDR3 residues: CASRPQGAGETQYF. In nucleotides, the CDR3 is TGTGCCAGCAGACCCCAGGGGGCCGGGGAGACCCAGTACTTC.

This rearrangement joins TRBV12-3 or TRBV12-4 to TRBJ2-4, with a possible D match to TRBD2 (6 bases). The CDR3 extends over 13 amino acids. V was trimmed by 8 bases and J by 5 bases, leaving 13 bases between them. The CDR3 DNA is TGTGCCAGCTGGTCAACGGGGGAAAACATTCAGTACTTC. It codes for CASWSTGENIQYF.